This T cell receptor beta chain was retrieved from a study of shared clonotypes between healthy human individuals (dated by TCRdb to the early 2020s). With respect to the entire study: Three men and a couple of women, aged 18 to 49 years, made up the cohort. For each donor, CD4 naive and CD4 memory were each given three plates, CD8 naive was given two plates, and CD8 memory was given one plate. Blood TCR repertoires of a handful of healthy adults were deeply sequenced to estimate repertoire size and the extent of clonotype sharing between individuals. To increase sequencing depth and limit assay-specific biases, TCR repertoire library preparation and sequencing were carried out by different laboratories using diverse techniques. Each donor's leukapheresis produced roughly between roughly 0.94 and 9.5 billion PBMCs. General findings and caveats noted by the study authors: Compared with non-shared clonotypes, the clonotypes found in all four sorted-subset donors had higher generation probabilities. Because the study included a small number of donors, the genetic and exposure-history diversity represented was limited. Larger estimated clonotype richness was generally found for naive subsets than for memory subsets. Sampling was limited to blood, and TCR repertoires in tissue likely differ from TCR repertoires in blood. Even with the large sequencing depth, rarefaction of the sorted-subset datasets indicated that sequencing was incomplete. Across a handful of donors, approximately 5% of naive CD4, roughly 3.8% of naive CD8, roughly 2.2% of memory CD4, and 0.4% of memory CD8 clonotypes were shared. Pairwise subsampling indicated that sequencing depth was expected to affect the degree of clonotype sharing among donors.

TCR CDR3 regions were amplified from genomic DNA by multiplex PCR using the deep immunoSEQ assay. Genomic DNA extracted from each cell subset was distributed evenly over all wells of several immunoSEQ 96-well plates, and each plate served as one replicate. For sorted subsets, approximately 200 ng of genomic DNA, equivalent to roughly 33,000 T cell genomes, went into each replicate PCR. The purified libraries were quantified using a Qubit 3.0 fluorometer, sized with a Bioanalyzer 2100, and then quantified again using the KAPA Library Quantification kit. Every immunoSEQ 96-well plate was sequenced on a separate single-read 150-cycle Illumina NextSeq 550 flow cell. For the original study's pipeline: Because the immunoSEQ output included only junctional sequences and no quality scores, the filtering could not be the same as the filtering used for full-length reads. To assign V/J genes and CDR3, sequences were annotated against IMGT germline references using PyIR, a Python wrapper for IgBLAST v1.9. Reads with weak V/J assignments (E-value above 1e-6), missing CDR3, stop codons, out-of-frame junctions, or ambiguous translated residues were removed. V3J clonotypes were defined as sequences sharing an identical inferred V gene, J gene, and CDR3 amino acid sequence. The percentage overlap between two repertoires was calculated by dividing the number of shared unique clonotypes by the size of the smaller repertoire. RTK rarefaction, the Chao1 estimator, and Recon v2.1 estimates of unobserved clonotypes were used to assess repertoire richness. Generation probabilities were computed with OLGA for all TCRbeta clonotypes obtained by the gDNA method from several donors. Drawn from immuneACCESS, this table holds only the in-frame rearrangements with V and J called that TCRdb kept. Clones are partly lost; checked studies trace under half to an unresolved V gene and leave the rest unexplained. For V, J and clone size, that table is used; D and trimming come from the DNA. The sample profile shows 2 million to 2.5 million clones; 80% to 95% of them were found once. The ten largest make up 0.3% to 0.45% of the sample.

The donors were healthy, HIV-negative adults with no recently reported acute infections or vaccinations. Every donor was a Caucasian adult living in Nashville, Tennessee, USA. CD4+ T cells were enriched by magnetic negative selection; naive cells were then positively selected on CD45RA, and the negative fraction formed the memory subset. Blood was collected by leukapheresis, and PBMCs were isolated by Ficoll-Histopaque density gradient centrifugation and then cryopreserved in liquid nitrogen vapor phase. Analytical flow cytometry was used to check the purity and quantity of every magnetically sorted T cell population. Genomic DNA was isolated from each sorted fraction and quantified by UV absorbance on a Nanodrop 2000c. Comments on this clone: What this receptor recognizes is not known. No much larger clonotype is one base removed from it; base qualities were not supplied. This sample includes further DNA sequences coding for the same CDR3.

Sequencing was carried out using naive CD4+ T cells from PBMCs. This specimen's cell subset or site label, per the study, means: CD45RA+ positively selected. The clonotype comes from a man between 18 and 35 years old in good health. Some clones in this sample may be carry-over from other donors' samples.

In nucleotide form, the sequence is TGCGCCAGCAGCCTCGACAGGGTTAACACTGAAGCTTTCTTT. Translated, it gives CASSLDRVNTEAFF. In this chain, TRBV5-1 is recombined with TRBJ1-1, with TRBD1 identical over 7 junction bases. CDR1 and CDR2 are drawn from the germline V gene: SGHRS, YFSETQ. Here V drops 4 bases and J drops 2 bases, and the junction holds 5 bases not matched to any gene. Measured from the cysteine to the phenylalanine, the CDR3 is 14 residues long. Only the CDR3 region is kept as DNA, spanning 42 bases read in frame from base 1.